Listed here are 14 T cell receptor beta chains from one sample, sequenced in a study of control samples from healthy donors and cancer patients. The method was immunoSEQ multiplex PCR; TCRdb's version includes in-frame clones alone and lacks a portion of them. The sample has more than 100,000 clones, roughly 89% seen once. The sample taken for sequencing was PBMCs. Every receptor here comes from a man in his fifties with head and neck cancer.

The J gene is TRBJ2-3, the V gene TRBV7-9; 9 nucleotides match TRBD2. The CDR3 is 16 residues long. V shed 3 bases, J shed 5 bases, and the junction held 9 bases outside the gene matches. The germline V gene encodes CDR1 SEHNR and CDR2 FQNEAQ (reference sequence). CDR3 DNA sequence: TGTGCCAGCAGCTTTCTCGGCGGGGGGGCCGGAGATACGCAGTATTTT. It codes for CASSFLGGGAGDTQYF.

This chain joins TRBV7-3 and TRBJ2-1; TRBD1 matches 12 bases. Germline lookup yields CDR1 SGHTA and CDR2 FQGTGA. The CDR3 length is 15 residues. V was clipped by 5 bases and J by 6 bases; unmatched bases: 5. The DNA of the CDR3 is TGTGCCAGCAGCGGGACAGGGGGCAACGCCAATGAGCAGTTCTTC. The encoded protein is CASSGTGGNANEQFF.

The CDR3 nucleotides are TGTGCCAGAAGCTTTGGGGAGGAGCAGCCCCAGCATTTT. Translating gives CARSFGEEQPQHF. The rearrangement uses TRBV5-3 and TRBJ1-5; D is ambiguous. TRBV5-3 is reported as an ORF; its role is uncertain. This CDR3 has 13 residues. V lost 2 bases and J lost 7, with 10 bases in between.

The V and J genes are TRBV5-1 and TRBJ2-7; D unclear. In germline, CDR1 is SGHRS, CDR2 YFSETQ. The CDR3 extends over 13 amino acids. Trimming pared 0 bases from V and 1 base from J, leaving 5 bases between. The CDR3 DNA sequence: TGCGCCAGCAGCTTGGCTGTTTCCTACGAGCAGTACTTC. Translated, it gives CASSLAVSYEQYF.

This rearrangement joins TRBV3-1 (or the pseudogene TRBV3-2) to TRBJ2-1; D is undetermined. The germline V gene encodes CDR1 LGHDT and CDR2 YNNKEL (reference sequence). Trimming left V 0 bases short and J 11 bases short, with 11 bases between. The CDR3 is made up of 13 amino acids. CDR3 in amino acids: CASSQDGSRKQFF. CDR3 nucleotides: TGTGCCAGCAGCCAAGATGGTAGTCGGAAGCAGTTCTTC.

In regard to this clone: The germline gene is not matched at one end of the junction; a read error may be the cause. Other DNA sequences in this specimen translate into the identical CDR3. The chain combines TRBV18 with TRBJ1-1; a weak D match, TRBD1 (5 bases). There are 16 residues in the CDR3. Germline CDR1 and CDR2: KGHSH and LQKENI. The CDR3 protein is CASSPPTDRRKTEAFF. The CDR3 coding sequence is TGTGCCAGCTCACCACCGACCGACAGACGAAAAACTGAAGCTTTTTTT. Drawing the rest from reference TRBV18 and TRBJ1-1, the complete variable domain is NAGVMQNPRHLVRRRGQEARLRCSPMKGHSHVYWYRQLPEEGLKFMVYLQKENIIDESGMPKERFSAEFPKEGPSILRIQQVVRGDSAAYFCASSPPTDRRKTEAFFGQGTRLTVV.

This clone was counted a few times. CDR3 in amino acids: CATTGTYGANVLTF. CDR3 coding DNA: TGTGCCACGACAGGGACATATGGGGCCAACGTCCTGACTTTC. The chain joins TRBV27 to TRBJ2-6; TRBD1 agrees at 7 bases. The germline CDR1 and CDR2 sequences are MNHEY and SMNVEV (reference sequence). Losses at the gene ends were 10 bases for V and 3 bases for J; bases not matched to a gene: 6. CDR3 length equals 14 residues. Full variable domain (outside the CDR3, taken from reference TRBV27 and TRBJ2-6): EAQVTQNPRYLITVTGKKLTVTCSQNMNHEYMSWYRQDPGLGLRQIYYSMNVEVTDKGDVPEGYKVSRKEKRNFPLILESPSPNQTSLYFCATTGTYGANVLTFGAGSRLTVL.

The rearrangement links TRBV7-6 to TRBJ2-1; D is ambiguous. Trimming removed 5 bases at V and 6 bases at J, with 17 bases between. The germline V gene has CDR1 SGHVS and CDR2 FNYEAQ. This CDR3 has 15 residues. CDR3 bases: TGTGCCAGCAGCAAAGACACCATAGGGTTCAATGAGCAGTTCTTC. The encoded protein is CASSKDTIGFNEQFF. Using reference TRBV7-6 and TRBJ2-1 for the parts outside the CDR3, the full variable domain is GAGVSQSPRYKVTKRGQDVALRCDPISGHVSLYWYRQALGQGPEFLTYFNYEAQQDKSGLPNDRFSAERPEGSISTLTIQRTEQRDSAMYRCASSKDTIGFNEQFFGPGTRLTVL.

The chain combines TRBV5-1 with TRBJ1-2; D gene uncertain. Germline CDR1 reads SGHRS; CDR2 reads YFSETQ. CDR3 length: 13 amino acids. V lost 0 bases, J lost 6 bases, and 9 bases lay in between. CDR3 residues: CASSLGGKDGYTF. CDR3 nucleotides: TGCGCCAGCAGCTTGGGAGGGAAAGATGGCTACACCTTC.

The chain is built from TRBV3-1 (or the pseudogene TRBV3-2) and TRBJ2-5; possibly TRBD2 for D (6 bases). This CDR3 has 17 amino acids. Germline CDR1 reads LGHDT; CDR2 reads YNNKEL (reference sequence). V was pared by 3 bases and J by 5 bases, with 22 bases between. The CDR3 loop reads CASSHPPWGQEGETQYF. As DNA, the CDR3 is TGTGCCAGCAGCCATCCCCCGTGGGGTCAGGAGGGGGAGACCCAGTACTTC.

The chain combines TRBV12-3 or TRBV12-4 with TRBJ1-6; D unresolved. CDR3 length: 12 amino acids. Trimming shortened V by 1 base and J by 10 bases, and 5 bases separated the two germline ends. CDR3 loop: CASSLDGSPLHF. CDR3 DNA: TGTGCCAGCAGTTTAGATGGGTCACCCCTCCACTTT.

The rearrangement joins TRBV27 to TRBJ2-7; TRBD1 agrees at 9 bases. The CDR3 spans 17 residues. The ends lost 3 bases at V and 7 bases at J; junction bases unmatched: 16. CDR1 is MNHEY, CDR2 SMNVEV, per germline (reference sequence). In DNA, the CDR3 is TGTGCCAGCAGTTTGTATGGGATGACAGGGGGTGGTGGAGAGCAGTACTTC. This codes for CASSLYGMTGGGGEQYF.

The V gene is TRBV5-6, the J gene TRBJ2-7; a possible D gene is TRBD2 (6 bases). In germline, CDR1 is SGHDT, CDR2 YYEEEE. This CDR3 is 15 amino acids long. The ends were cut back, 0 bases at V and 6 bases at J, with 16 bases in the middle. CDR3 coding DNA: TGTGCCAGCAGCTTGGGGGGCGGGGAGCGGGTCGAGCAGTACTTC. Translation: CASSLGGGERVEQYF.

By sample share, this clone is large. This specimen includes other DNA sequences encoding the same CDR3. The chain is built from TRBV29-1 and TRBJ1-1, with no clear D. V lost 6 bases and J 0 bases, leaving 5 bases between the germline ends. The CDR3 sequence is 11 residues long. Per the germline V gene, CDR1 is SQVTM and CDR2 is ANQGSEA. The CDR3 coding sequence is TGCAGCGTGAGAGTGAACACTGAAGCTTTCTTT. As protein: CSVRVNTEAFF.